The 16 T cell receptor beta chains below come from one sample, sequenced in a study of T-cell reconstitution after alpha-beta-depleted transplantation in children. Construction of the TCRbeta library involved unique molecular identifiers. MiXCR, run by TCRdb on the PCR reads, gives a single entry per CDR3 protein. This table holds some 300,000 distinct CDR3 sequences, around 10% found once. Sequencing was performed on PBMCs, taken before TCRalphabeta/CD19-depleted stem cell transplant. These receptors were taken from a boy in the first two years of life with acute myeloid leukemia, due to receive a stem cell transplant.

This clonotype was found many times. The V gene is TRBV6-5, the J gene TRBJ2-4; unclear D gene. Trimming cost V 2 bases and J 0 bases, with 8 bases left between them. The CDR3 is made up of 15 amino acids. CDR1 is MNHEY, CDR2 SVGAGI, per germline. The CDR3 is CASSYDRVAKNIQYF. The CDR3 bases are TGTGCCAGCAGTTACGATAGGGTAGCCAAAAACATTCAGTACTTC.

V usage is TRBV6-5 and J usage is TRBJ1-2, with D hard to call. This CDR3 spans 15 amino acids. Looked up from germline, CDR1 is MNHEY and CDR2 is SVGAGI. The V and J ends lost 1 base and 8 bases respectively, with 17 bases between them. CDR3 bases: TGTGCCAGCAGTTACTTCTCGACGCCGTCCTCGGGCTACACCTTC. This gives the protein CASSYFSTPSSGYTF.

This clonotype was seen many times. This chain uses TRBV29-1 with TRBJ1-4; D gene uncertain. From germline, CDR1 is SQVTM and CDR2 ANQGSEA. The length of the CDR3 is 11 residues. Trimming left V 6 bases short and J 5 bases short, with 7 bases between. The CDR3 DNA reads TGCAGCGTCCTCCGGAATGAAAAACTGTTTTTT. It codes for CSVLRNEKLFF.

A note on this clonotype: A much larger clonotype is one base distant, so this may be a read error. The chain links TRBV15 to TRBJ2-7; 14 bases are shared with TRBD2. With V trimmed by 5 bases and J by 2 bases, 8 bases remained unmatched. Per the germline V gene, CDR1 is LNHNV and CDR2 is YYDKDF (reference sequence). This CDR3 is built from 17 residues. CDR3 amino acids: CATSQDRLAGGTYEQYF. CDR3 sequence (DNA): TGTGCCACCAGCCAAGATAGACTAGCGGGGGGGACCTACGAGCAGTACTTC.

The chain combines TRBV7-2 with TRBJ2-7; D remains ambiguous. V was cut by 6 bases and J by 3 bases, with 12 bases left in between. The CDR3 consists of 13 residues. In germline, CDR1 is SGHTA, CDR2 FQGNSA. This CDR3 is CASSTGLIYEQYF. CDR3 DNA: TGTGCCAGCAGTACCGGGCTAATCTACGAGCAGTACTTC. Drawing the rest from reference TRBV7-2 and TRBJ2-7, the complete variable domain is GAGVSQSPSNKVTEKGKDVELRCDPISGHTALYWYRQSLGQGLEFLIYFQGNSAPDKSGLPSDRFSAERTGGSVSTLTIQRTQQEDSAVYLCASSTGLIYEQYFGPGTRLTVT.

In its sample, this clonotype was seen a few times. The chain carries TRBV20-1 and TRBJ2-7; possible D gene TRBD2, 6 bases. CDR1 DFQATT and CDR2 SNEGSKA come from the germline V gene (reference sequence). V lost 5 bases to trimming and J lost 6 bases, with 20 bases between them. This CDR3 spans 14 amino acids. This chain's CDR3 is CSAFLGGVRAEQYF. The CDR3, as DNA: TGCAGTGCTTTCCTGGGGGGAGTAAGGGCCGAGCAGTACTTC.

Only a few counts were recorded for this clonotype. V usage is TRBV20-1 and J usage is TRBJ2-5; TRBD1 might be the D (6 bases). Trimming took off 0 bases at V and 2 bases at J, with 13 bases between the two ends. Germline CDR1 and CDR2: DFQATT and SNEGSKA (reference sequence). CDR3 length equals 15 residues. The CDR3, as DNA: TGCAGTGCTAGAGATCTTGGCAGGGGACAAGAGACCCAGTACTTC. This translates into CSARDLGRGQETQYF.

This clonotype was observed many times. The chain links TRBV10-3 to TRBJ2-1, with TRBD2 matching 8 bases. The CDR3 spans 14 residues. After removal of 4 bases from V and 9 bases from J, the junction contained 8 bases not matched to a gene. The germline CDR1 and CDR2 sequences are ENHRY and SYGVKD. CDR3 nucleotide sequence: TGTGCCATCAGTGCTGAGCGGGAGTTGTGTGAGCAGTTCTTC. It yields the protein CAISAERELCEQFF.

The chain employs TRBV19 and TRBJ1-1; 10 bases align to TRBD1. Trimming took 0 bases from V and 10 from J; bases not matched to a gene: 5. The V gene's germline CDR1 is LNHDA and CDR2 SQIVND (reference sequence). The CDR3 is made up of 14 amino acids. The CDR3 DNA is TGTGCCAGTAGTATAGACCGGGACAGGGGATCAGCTTTCTTT. This codes for CASSIDRDRGSAFF.

The table lists this clonotype with many counts. The rearrangement joins TRBV14 to TRBJ2-2, with a tentative D call TRBD1 (6 bases). CDR3 length: 15 residues. V gave up 6 bases and J gave up 5 bases, with 16 bases separating them. CDR1 is SGHDN and CDR2 is FVKESK in the germline V gene. The CDR3 nucleotides read TGTGCCAGCAGGGAAACAGGGAGCCAGACCGGGGAGCTGTTTTTT. Amino acid sequence: CASRETGSQTGELFF.

This clonotype was seen repeatedly, ten times or more. This rearrangement joins TRBV6-2 or TRBV6-3 to TRBJ2-7; 7 bases match TRBD1. This CDR3 has 14 amino acids. Looked up from germline, CDR1 is MNHEY and CDR2 is SVGEGT. V shed 6 bases, J shed 4 bases, and the junction held 9 bases outside the gene matches. The CDR3 DNA sequence: TGTGCCAGCAGGCCGACAGGGTCAGGGTACGAGCAGTACTTC. Protein sequence: CASRPTGSGYEQYF.

This clonotype was detected ten times or more. The V and J genes are TRBV5-1 and TRBJ2-1; D call uncertain. V was shortened by 7 bases and J by 2 bases, with 4 bases between the two germline ends. Germline loops: CDR1 SGHRS, CDR2 YFSETQ. CDR3 size: 11 residues. The CDR3 spells CASGAYNEQFF. The DNA of the CDR3 is TGCGCCAGCGGGGCCTACAATGAGCAGTTCTTC.

The rearrangement joins TRBV9 to TRBJ2-7; TRBD1 agrees at 7 bases. This CDR3 spans 15 amino acids. CDR1 SGDLS and CDR2 YYNGEE come from the germline V gene. The V segment lost 4 bases and the J segment 1 base; nucleotides outside the gene matches: 8. The DNA for the CDR3 is TGTGCCAGCAGCCCGTTCCCGGGACAGTCCTACGAGCAGTACTTC. It yields the protein CASSPFPGQSYEQYF.

The sample holds a few counts of this clonotype. The rearrangement links TRBV18 to TRBJ2-5; TRBD2 is a possible D gene (6 bases). Germline V gives CDR1 KGHSH, CDR2 LQKENI. This CDR3 spans 13 amino acids. The V end was cut by 3 bases, the J end by 5 bases, with 10 bases between. CDR3 amino acids: CASSPGLWETQYF. The CDR3 DNA follows: TGTGCCAGCTCACCGGGACTTTGGGAGACCCAGTACTTC.

CDR3 DNA: TGTGCCAGCAGTTCAAGGACAAAGTTGTACGAGCAGTACTTC. Translation: CASSSRTKLYEQYF. The J gene is TRBJ2-7, the V gene TRBV28; D may be TRBD1 (5 bases). Trimming shortened V by 4 bases and J by 4 bases, and 14 bases separated the two germline ends. CDR3 length: 14 residues. Per the germline V gene, CDR1 is MDHEN and CDR2 is SYDVKM.

The chain has TRBV12-3 or TRBV12-4 and TRBJ1-1, with 7 bases that match TRBD1. V was pared by 4 bases and J by 0 bases, with 8 bases of the junction left unmatched. The CDR3 has 16 amino acids. Written as DNA, the CDR3 is TGTGCCAGCAGTTGGGCGACAGGGTGGATGAACACTGAAGCTTTCTTT. Residues: CASSWATGWMNTEAFF.